These 22 T cell receptor beta chains came from one sample sequenced in a study of T cell clones after liver transplantation. The protocol was immunoSEQ multiplex PCR, while the TCRdb copy is restricted to in-frame clones and leaves out a portion. This table has roughly 97,000 clones, 82% appearing once. The material was CD4+ T cells from blood, obtained before liver transplant. These receptors came from a human donor who received a liver transplant.

This sequence joins TRBV19 and TRBJ1-2; D call uncertain. The germline gives CDR1 LNHDA, CDR2 SQIVND (reference sequence). V was trimmed by 2 bases and J by 2 bases, leaving 3 bases between them. The CDR3 totals 12 residues. CDR3 protein: CASSIRNYGYTF. The CDR3 bases are TGTGCCAGTAGTATACGGAACTATGGCTACACCTTC.

The V gene is TRBV29-1, the J gene TRBJ2-3, with 8 bases aligning to TRBD1. The V gene end was trimmed by 2 bases and the J gene end by 8 bases; junction bases not matched to a gene: 9. Per germline, CDR1 SQVTM and CDR2 ANQGSEA. The CDR3 totals 14 residues. CDR3 sequence (DNA): TGCAGCGTTGAACAGGCAGGGGGCGCAGGTACGCAGTATTTT. It codes for CSVEQAGGAGTQYF.

The V gene is TRBV5-4, the J gene TRBJ2-2, with D perhaps matching TRBD1 or TRBD2 (5 bases each). The germline CDR1 and CDR2 sequences are SGHNT and YYREEE (reference sequence). The germline V and J ends were trimmed by 4 bases and 1 base, with 5 bases remaining between them. The length of the CDR3 is 13 residues. CDR3 DNA sequence: TGTGCCAGCAGCGGGGGGAACACCGGGGAGCTGTTTTTT. Encoded protein: CASSGGNTGELFF.

The chain couples TRBV5-6 to TRBJ2-5; TRBD1 might be the D (5 bases). Per the germline V gene, CDR1 is SGHDT and CDR2 is YYEEEE. Trimming took 3 bases from V and 5 from J, leaving 5 bases between them. The CDR3 consists of 11 residues. CDR3 in DNA: TGTGCCAGCAGCTACAGGGAGACCCAGTACTTC. This gives the protein CASSYRETQYF.

V gene TRBV5-4 combines with J gene TRBJ1-2, with no clear D. V was trimmed by 0 bases and J by 8 bases, leaving 11 bases between them. This CDR3 spans 13 amino acids. Germline V gene lookup returns CDR1 SGHNT and CDR2 YYREEE (reference sequence). The CDR3 here is CASSLGGLGGYTF. Written as DNA, the CDR3 is TGTGCCAGCAGCTTGGGAGGGCTCGGAGGCTACACCTTC. Based on the CDR3 plus reference TRBV5-4 and TRBJ1-2, the full variable domain is ETGVTQSPTHLIKTRGQQVTLRCSSQSGHNTVSWYQQALGQGPQFIFQYYREEENGRGNFPPRFSGLQFPNYSSELNVNALELDDSALYLCASSLGGLGGYTFGSGTRLTVV.

The chain carries TRBV11-2 and TRBJ2-2, with TRBD1 identical over 10 bases. The CDR3 covers 16 residues. Trimming removed 5 bases from V and 6 bases from J; junction bases left unmatched: 9. Germline loops: CDR1 SGHAT, CDR2 FQNNGV. As DNA, the CDR3 is TGTGCCAGCAGCACCCTCCGCGGACAGGGGGCCGGGGAGCTGTTTTTT. Translated, it gives CASSTLRGQGAGELFF.

The V call is TRBV5-1, the J call TRBJ2-1; 8 bases are shared with TRBD2. CDR1 and CDR2 from the germline V gene are SGHRS and YFSETQ. Losses at the gene ends were 2 bases for V and 2 bases for J; bases not matched to a gene: 6. CDR3 length: 16 amino acids. This CDR3 is CASSLQRGQTYNEQFF. The DNA for the CDR3 is TGCGCCAGCAGCTTACAGCGGGGGCAGACCTACAATGAGCAGTTCTTC.

The gene calls are TRBV10-1 and TRBJ1-2; D not certain. This CDR3 has 13 residues. Germline-derived CDR1 and CDR2 are WNHNN and SYGVQD (reference sequence). The germline V and J ends were trimmed by 6 bases and 6 bases, with 14 bases remaining between them. CDR3 amino acids: CASRASHTDGYTF. CDR3 in DNA: TGCGCCAGCAGGGCAAGTCACACCGATGGCTACACCTTC.

The chain couples TRBV7-2 to TRBJ2-5, with D hard to call. The V and J ends lost 2 bases and 5 bases respectively, with 9 bases between them. The germline V gene has CDR1 SGHTA and CDR2 FQGNSA. The CDR3 is 13 amino acids. CDR3 protein: CASSLLYHETQYF. Written as DNA, the CDR3 is TGTGCCAGCAGCTTACTCTATCACGAGACCCAGTACTTC.

This chain connects TRBV27 to TRBJ2-6; no clear D. Germline loops: CDR1 MNHEY, CDR2 SMNVEV (reference sequence). Trimming left V 0 bases short and J 4 bases short, with 10 bases between. The CDR3 sequence is 16 residues long. The CDR3 reads CASSLSTARGANVLTF. The DNA of the CDR3 is TGTGCCAGCAGTTTATCTACGGCGAGAGGGGCCAACGTCCTGACTTTC. The whole variable domain, remainder taken from reference TRBV27 and TRBJ2-6, is EAQVTQNPRYLITVTGKKLTVTCSQNMNHEYMSWYRQDPGLGLRQIYYSMNVEVTDKGDVPEGYKVSRKEKRNFPLILESPSPNQTSLYFCASSLSTARGANVLTFGAGSRLTVL.

The chain has TRBV2 and TRBJ2-7; TRBD2 aligns across 11 bases. The germline gives CDR1 SNHLY, CDR2 FYNNEI. The CDR3 covers 15 residues. The V gene end was trimmed by 6 bases and the J gene end by 9 bases; junction bases not matched to a gene: 13. DNA for the CDR3: TGTGCCAGCAGGAGCCTTAGCGGGAGGGCCTCCTCGCAGTACTTC. Translation: CASRSLSGRASSQYF.

This clone was observed a handful of times. This chain links TRBV2 with TRBJ2-3; D call uncertain. This CDR3 has 15 residues. Germline CDR1 reads SNHLY; CDR2 reads FYNNEI. V shed 7 bases and J shed 5 bases, with 19 bases lying between them. Here the CDR3 reads CASTPRSASEDTQYF. Written as DNA, the CDR3 is TGTGCCAGCACCCCTAGGAGCGCCAGTGAAGATACGCAGTATTTT.

The CDR3, as DNA: TGTGCCAGCACCTCGGACCGGGCAGGGGGCTACACCTTC. Translation gives CASTSDRAGGYTF. This chain links TRBV28 with TRBJ1-2; tentatively, D is TRBD1 (5 bases). In germline, CDR1 is MDHEN, CDR2 SYDVKM. Trimming cost V 7 bases and J 8 bases, with 17 bases left between them. CDR3 length equals 13 residues.

The CDR3, as DNA: TGTGCCAGCAGCTCAACCCGAGTCGCAGAAGCTTTCTTT. Protein product: CASSSTRVAEAFF. The chain has TRBV11-2 and TRBJ1-1; D is unclear. V was pared by 4 bases and J by 8 bases, with 14 bases between. The CDR3 is made up of 13 amino acids. Germline values: CDR1 SGHAT, CDR2 FQNNGV.

The rearrangement joins TRBV6-5 to TRBJ2-7; unclear D gene. This CDR3 spans 11 amino acids. Trimming removed 10 bases at V and 2 bases at J, with 9 bases between. Germline assignment: CDR1 MNHEY and CDR2 SVGAGI. The CDR3 here is CATGRAYEQYF. Here the CDR3 DNA reads TGTGCCACCGGAAGGGCCTACGAGCAGTACTTC.

This chain joins TRBV28 and TRBJ1-2, with D possibly being TRBD1 (5 bases). This CDR3 region has 14 residues. The germline gives CDR1 MDHEN, CDR2 SYDVKM. V lost 7 bases, J lost 6 bases, and 18 bases lay in between. The CDR3 nucleotides read TGTGCCAGCACCCCAGGTAGGGGATCTAATGGCTACACCTTC. It yields the protein CASTPGRGSNGYTF.

The rearrangement uses TRBV7-9 and TRBJ1-1; D is ambiguous. CDR3 length: 13 amino acids. V was pared by 2 bases and J by 1 base, with 5 bases between. The V gene's germline CDR1 is SEHNR and CDR2 FQNEAQ (reference sequence). The CDR3 reads CASSLSKNTEAFF. The CDR3 bases are TGTGCCAGCAGCTTATCTAAGAACACTGAAGCTTTCTTT.

The genes are TRBV10-3 and TRBJ2-5, with TRBD1 identical over 9 bases. Germline CDR1 ENHRY, CDR2 SYGVKD. The V segment lost 8 bases and the J segment 5 bases; nucleotides outside the gene matches: 6. The CDR3 has 13 residues. CDR3 coding DNA: TGTGCCATCTCGGGACAGGGAGGGGAGACCCAGTACTTC. It translates to CAISGQGGETQYF.

The gene calls are TRBV7-3 and TRBJ2-3, with TRBD2 matching over 8 bases. This CDR3 has 14 amino acids. CDR1 is SGHTA and CDR2 is FQGTGA in the germline V gene. V lost 5 bases to trimming and J lost 3 bases; unmatched junction nucleotides: 4. The DNA for the CDR3 is TGTGCCAGCAGCAAGACTAGCGCAACAGATACGCAGTATTTT. Translation: CASSKTSATDTQYF. Using reference TRBV7-3 and TRBJ2-3 for the parts outside the CDR3, the full variable domain is GAGVSQTPSNKVTEKGKYVELRCDPISGHTALYWYRQSLGQGPEFLIYFQGTGAADDSGLPNDRFFAVRPEGSVSTLKIQRTERGDSAVYLCASSKTSATDTQYFGPGTRLTVL.

The chain joins TRBV7-8 to TRBJ2-1; 7 nucleotides agree with TRBD1. The junction had 0 bases not matched to a gene; V was cut back by 1 base and J by 0 bases. Germline CDR1 and CDR2: SGHVS and FQNEAQ. The CDR3 is made up of 15 amino acids. The CDR3 here is CASSLGDSSYNEQFF. In DNA form, the CDR3 reads TGTGCCAGCAGCTTAGGGGACAGCTCCTACAATGAGCAGTTCTTC.

The chain links TRBV7-2 to TRBJ1-2, with 7 bases matching TRBD1. The ends lost 5 bases at V and 2 bases at J; junction bases unmatched: 5. Looked up from germline, CDR1 is SGHTA and CDR2 is FQGNSA. The CDR3 covers 14 residues. The CDR3 bases are TGTGCCAGCAGCCCCTCGGGACAGAACTATGGCTACACCTTC. This translates into CASSPSGQNYGYTF.

This sequence joins TRBV6-6 and TRBJ1-6; D unclear. V lost 7 bases and J lost 7, with 14 bases in between. The germline V gene has CDR1 MNHNY and CDR2 SVGAGI (reference sequence). CDR3 length: 14 amino acids. The CDR3 DNA sequence: TGTGCCAGCACCCCGGGCCCTACGAATTCACCCCTCCACTTT. This codes for CASTPGPTNSPLHF.